This record concerns one T cell receptor (beta chain) sequence. Its cognate antigen is unknown. This record belongs to a study of glioma-infiltrating T cells. The wider study: WHO grade II oligodendrogliomas or astrocytomas, plus non-recurrent WHO grade IV glioblastomas, were sampled. Points from the study as a whole: Tissue-blood divergence was below expectation in non-neoplastic patients, above in gliomas.

TCR alpha and beta CDR3 regions were amplified from RNA using iRepertoire nested multiplex PCR. TCRdb reanalysed the multiplex PCR reads using MiXCR and keeps one entry per CDR3 protein. The sample carries fewer than 500,000 distinct CDR3 sequences, 41% recorded once. Between the trimmed V and J ends, which lost 2 bases and 1 base, there was a span of 5 bases. This CDR3 spans 13 amino acids. Germline lookup yields CDR1 SGHAT and CDR2 FQDESV (reference sequence). This chain links TRBV11-1 with TRBJ2-5; D unclear. Material: glioma tissue, nonneoplastic brain tissue, or PBMCs (not recorded which). The sequence was obtained from a human donor with low-grade glioma or glioblastoma, undergoing nonglioma brain surgery, or in good health (not recorded which). The CDR3 DNA is TGTGCCAGCAGCTTACGCTTCCAAGAGACCCAGTACTTC. Residues: CASSLRFQETQYF.